Sequencing of this T cell receptor (beta chain) was carried out in a study of T cell responses to AZD1222 COVID-19 vaccine. Study results and limitations: Possibly, clonal diversity was underestimated; donors were largely white British and included more females. Dominant CD4 TCR responses targeted spike regions 160-218 and 743-854. Only 5 or 6 AZD1222 recipients were seropositive at baseline. Among spike-specific TCRs, nearly half reportedly target unmutated variant regions.

The data were produced by immunoSEQ multiplex PCR, yet TCRdb's version contains in-frame clones alone and is incomplete. The table has some 120,000 clones, approximately 86% seen once. As regards this clone: Antigen unknown.

Per the germline V gene, CDR1 is SGHDN and CDR2 is FVKESK. The CDR3 spans 17 residues. Trimming removed 2 bases at V and 4 bases at J, with 20 bases between. The source material was peripheral blood, sampled on day 0 of AZD1222 vaccination. This chain connects TRBV14 to TRBJ1-2, with no clear D. This receptor was identified in an adult in good health. The CDR3 DNA sequence: TGTGCCAGCAGCCAACATAACTTCCGGACGAACACCTATGGCTACACCTTC. Residues: CASSQHNFRTNTYGYTF.